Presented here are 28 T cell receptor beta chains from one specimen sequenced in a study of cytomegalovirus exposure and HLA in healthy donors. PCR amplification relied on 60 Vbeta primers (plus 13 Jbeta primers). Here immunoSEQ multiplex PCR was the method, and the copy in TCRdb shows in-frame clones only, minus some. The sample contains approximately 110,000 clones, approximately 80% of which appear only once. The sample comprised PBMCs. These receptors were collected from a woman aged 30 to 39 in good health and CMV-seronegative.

CDR3 region: CASSRGYGYTF. Written as DNA, the CDR3 is TGTGCCAGCAGTCGAGGCTATGGCTACACCTTC. V usage is TRBV5-6 and J usage is TRBJ1-2; D is unclear. This CDR3 comprises 11 residues. Germline-derived CDR1 and CDR2 are SGHDT and YYEEEE. V was cut by 5 bases and J by 4 bases, with 6 bases left in between.

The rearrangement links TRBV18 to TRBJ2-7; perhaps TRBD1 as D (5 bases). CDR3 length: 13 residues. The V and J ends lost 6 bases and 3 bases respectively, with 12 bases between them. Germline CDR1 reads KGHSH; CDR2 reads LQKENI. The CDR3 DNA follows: TGTGCCAGCTCCCTTGGGGCAGACTACGAGCAGTACTTC. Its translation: CASSLGADYEQYF.

The CDR3 reads CATKVGGMSTEAFF. The CDR3 DNA reads as TGTGCCACGAAGGTGGGGGGGATGAGCACTGAAGCTTTCTTT. V and J are TRBV27 and TRBJ1-1; a weak D match, TRBD1 (5 bases). V dropped 10 bases and J dropped 4 bases, with 19 bases sitting between them. The CDR3 spans 14 residues. CDR1 is MNHEY and CDR2 is SMNVEV in the germline V gene (reference sequence).

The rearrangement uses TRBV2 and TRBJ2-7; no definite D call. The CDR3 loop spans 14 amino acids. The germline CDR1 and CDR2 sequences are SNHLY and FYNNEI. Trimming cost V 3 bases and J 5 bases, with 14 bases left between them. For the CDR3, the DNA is TGTGCCAGCAGTGAGAAGCTATTAGGAGACGAGCAGTACTTC. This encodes CASSEKLLGDEQYF.

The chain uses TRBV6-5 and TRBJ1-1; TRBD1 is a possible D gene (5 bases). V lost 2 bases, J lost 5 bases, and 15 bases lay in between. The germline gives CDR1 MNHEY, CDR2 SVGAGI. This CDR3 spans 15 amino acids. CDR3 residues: CASSYGDYWGTEAFF. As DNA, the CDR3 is TGTGCCAGCAGTTACGGGGACTATTGGGGAACTGAAGCTTTCTTT.

CDR3 DNA: TGTGCCTGGAGTTCGGGAGGGGGGAGAGATACGCAGTATTTT. Its protein product is CAWSSGGGRDTQYF. The gene calls are TRBV30 and TRBJ2-3; 8 bases line up with TRBD2. The germline CDR1 and CDR2 sequences are GTSNPN and SVGIG (reference sequence). This CDR3 is built from 14 residues. The V gene end was trimmed by 2 bases and the J gene end by 5 bases; junction bases not matched to a gene: 6.

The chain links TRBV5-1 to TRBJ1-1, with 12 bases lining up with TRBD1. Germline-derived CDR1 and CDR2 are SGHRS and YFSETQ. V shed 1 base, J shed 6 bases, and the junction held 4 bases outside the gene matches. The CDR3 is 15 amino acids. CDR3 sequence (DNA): TGCGCCAGCAGCTTGTGGGGACAGGGGGCCGCTGAAGCTTTCTTT. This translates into CASSLWGQGAAEAFF.

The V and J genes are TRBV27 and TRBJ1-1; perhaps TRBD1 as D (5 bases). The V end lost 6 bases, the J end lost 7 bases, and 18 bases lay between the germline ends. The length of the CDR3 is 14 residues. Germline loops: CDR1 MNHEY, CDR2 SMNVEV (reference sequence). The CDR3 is CASSPREGRDEAFF. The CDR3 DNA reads TGTGCCAGCAGCCCCCGGGAGGGCAGGGATGAAGCTTTCTTT.

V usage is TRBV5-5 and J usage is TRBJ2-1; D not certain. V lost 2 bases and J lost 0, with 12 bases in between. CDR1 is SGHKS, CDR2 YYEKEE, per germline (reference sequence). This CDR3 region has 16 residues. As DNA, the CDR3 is TGTGCCAGCAGCTTTAACCCGCGAAGCTCCTACAATGAGCAGTTCTTC. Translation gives CASSFNPRSSYNEQFF. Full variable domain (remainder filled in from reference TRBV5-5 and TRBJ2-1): DAGVTQSPTHLIKTRGQQVTLRCSPISGHKSVSWYQQVLGQGPQFIFQYYEKEERGRGNFPDRFSARQFPNYSSELNVNALLLGDSALYLCASSFNPRSSYNEQFFGPGTRLTVL.

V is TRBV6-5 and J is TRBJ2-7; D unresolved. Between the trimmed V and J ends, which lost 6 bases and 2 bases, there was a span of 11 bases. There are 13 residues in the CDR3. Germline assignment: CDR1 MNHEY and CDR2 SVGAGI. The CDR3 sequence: CASSSGSTYEQYF. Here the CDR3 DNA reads TGTGCCAGCAGCTCAGGCTCTACCTACGAGCAGTACTTC.

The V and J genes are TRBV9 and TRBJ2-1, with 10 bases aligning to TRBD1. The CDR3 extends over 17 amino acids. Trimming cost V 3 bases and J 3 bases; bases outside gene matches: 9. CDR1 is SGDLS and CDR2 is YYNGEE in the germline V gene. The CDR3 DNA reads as TGTGCCAGCAGCGGAACCGGGACAGGGGTAATCTACAATGAGCAGTTCTTC. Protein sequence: CASSGTGTGVIYNEQFF.

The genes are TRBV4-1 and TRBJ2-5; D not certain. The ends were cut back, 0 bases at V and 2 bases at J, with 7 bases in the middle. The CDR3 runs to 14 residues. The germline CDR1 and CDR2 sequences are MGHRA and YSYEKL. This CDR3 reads CASSQEWQQETQYF. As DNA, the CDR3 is TGCGCCAGCAGCCAAGAATGGCAGCAAGAGACCCAGTACTTC.

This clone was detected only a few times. For the CDR3, the DNA is TGTGCCAGCAGTTTAGACAGGGTAAATTCACCCCTCCACTTT. Amino acid sequence: CASSLDRVNSPLHF. This chain connects TRBV27 to TRBJ1-6; 7 positions agree with TRBD1. Germline lookup yields CDR1 MNHEY and CDR2 SMNVEV (reference sequence). The CDR3 runs to 14 residues. The ends lost 2 bases at V and 7 bases at J; junction bases unmatched: 2.

CDR3 DNA: TGTGCCAGCAGTGAGGGGGCGGGTACTGAAGCTTTCTTT. This codes for CASSEGAGTEAFF. The J gene is TRBJ1-1, the V gene TRBV6-4, with D possibly matching TRBD1 (6 bases). The CDR3 runs to 13 residues. From germline, CDR1 is MRHNA and CDR2 SNTAGT. V was trimmed by 3 bases and J by 5 bases, leaving 10 bases between them.

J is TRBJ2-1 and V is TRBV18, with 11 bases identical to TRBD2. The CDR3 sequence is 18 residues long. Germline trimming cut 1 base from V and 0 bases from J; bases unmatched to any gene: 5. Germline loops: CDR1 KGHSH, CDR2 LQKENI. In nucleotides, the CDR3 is TGTGCCAGCTCACCACTACTAGCGGGAGACCTCTCCTACAATGAGCAGTTCTTC. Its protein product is CASSPLLAGDLSYNEQFF.

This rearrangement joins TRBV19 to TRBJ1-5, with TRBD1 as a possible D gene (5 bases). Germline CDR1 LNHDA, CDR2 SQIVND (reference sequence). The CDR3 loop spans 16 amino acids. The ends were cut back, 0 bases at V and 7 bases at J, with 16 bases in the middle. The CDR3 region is CASSIESDFWGQPQHF. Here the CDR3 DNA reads TGTGCCAGTAGTATAGAATCCGATTTTTGGGGCCAGCCCCAGCATTTT. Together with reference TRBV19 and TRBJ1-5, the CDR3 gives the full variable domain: DGGITQSPKYLFRKEGQNVTLSCEQNLNHDAMYWYRQDPGQGLRLIYYSQIVNDFQKGDIAEGYSVSREKKESFPLTVTSAQKNPTAFYLCASSIESDFWGQPQHFGDGTRLSIL.

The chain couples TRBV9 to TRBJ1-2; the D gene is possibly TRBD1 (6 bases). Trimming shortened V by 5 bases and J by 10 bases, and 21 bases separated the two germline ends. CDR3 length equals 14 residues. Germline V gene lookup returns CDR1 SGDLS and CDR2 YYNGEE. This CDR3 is CASRPLLDSPDYTF. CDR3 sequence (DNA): TGTGCCAGCAGGCCCCTCTTGGACAGTCCCGACTACACCTTC. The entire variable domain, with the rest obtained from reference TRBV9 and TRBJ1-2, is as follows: DSGVTQTPKHLITATGQRVTLRCSPRSGDLSVYWYQQSLDQGLQFLIQYYNGEERAKGNILERFSAQQFPDLHSELNLSSLELGDSALYFCASRPLLDSPDYTFGSGTRLTVV.

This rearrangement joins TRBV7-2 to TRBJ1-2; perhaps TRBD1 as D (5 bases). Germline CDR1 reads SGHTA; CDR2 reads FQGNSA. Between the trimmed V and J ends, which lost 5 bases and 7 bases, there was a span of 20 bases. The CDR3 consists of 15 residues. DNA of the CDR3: TGTGCCAGCAGCCATGTGGGGGGATCTGATAGTGGCTACACCTTC. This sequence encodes CASSHVGGSDSGYTF.

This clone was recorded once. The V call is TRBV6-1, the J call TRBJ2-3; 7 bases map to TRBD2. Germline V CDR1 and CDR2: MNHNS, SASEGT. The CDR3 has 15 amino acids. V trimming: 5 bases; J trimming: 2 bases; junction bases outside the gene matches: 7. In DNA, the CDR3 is TGTGCCAGCAGTAGGGCAGCGGGAACCACAGATACGCAGTATTTT. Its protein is CASSRAAGTTDTQYF.

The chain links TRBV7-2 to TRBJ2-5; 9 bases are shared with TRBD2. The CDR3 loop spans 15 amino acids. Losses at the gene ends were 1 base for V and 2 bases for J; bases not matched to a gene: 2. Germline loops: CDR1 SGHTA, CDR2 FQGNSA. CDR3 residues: CASSLGRGGQETQYF. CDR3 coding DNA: TGTGCCAGCAGCTTAGGGCGGGGGGGGCAAGAGACCCAGTACTTC.

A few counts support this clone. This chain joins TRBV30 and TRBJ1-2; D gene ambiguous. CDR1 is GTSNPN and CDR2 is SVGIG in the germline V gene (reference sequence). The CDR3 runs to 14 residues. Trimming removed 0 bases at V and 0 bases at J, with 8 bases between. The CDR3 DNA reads TGTGCCTGGAGTGTTGGCGGAGCTAACTATGGCTACACCTTC. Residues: CAWSVGGANYGYTF.

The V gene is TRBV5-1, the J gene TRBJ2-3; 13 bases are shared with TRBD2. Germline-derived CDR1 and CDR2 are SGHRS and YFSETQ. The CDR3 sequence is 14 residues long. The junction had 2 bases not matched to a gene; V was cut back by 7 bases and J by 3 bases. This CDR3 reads CASSGLAGTDTQYF. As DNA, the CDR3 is TGCGCCAGCTCGGGACTAGCGGGGACAGATACGCAGTATTTT.

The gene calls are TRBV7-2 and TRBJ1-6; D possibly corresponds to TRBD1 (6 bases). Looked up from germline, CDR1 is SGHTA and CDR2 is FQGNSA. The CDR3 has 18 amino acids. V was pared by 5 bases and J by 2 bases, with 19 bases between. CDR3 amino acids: CASSLRPGTPTYNSPLHF. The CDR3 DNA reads TGTGCCAGCAGCCTCCGTCCCGGGACACCTACCTATAATTCACCCCTCCACTTT.

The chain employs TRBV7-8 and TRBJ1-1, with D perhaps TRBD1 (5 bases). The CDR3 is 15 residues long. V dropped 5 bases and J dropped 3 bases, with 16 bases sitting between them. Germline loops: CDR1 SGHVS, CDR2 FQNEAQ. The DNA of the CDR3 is TGTGCCAGCAGCCCAAGCCCAGGGTGGGACACTGAAGCTTTCTTT. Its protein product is CASSPSPGWDTEAFF.

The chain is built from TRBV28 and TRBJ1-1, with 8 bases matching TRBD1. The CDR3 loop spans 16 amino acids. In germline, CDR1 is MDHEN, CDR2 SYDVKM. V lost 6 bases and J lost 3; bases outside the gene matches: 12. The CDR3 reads CASRSGQGGTHTEAFF. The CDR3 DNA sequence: TGTGCCAGCAGGAGCGGACAGGGAGGGACGCACACTGAAGCTTTCTTT. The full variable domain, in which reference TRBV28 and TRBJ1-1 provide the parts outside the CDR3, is DVKVTQSSRYLVKRTGEKVFLECVQDMDHENMFWYRQDPGLGLRLIYFSYDVKMKEKGDIPEGYSVSREKKERFSLILESASTNQTSMYLCASRSGQGGTHTEAFFGQGTRLTVV.

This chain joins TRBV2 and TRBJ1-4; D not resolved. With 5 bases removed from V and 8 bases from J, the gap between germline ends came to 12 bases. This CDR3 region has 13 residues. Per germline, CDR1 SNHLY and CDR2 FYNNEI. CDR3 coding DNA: TGTGCCAGCAGTAGTGTGATCGAGGAAAAACTGTTTTTT. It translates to CASSSVIEEKLFF.

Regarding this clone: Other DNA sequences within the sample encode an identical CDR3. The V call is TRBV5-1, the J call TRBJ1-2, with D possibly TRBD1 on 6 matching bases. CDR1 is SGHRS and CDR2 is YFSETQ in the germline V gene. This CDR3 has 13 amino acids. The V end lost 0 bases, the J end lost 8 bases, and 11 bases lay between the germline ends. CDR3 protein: CASSLDRVRGYTF. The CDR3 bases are TGCGCCAGCAGCTTGGACAGGGTCCGCGGCTACACCTTC.

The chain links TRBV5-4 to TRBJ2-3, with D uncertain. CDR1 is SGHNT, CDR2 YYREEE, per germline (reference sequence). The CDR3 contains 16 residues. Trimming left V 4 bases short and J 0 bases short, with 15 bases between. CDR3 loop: CASSLTLRTSTDTQYF. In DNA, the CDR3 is TGTGCCAGCAGCCTCACCTTACGTACTAGCACAGATACGCAGTATTTT.